The 32 T cell receptor beta chains below come from one sample, sequenced in a study of blood T cell repertoires in COVID-19. Data came from immunoSEQ multiplex PCR; TCRdb stores just in-frame clones and leaves some out. The sample yields fewer than 650,000 clones, roughly nine tenths seen once. Sequences were obtained from peripheral blood. Receptors were obtained from a woman aged 50 to 60 with COVID-19, enrolled during active disease.

For the CDR3, the DNA is TGTGCCAGCGGCGCGGGACAGGGGGGGACTGAAGCTTTCTTT. Translating it yields CASGAGQGGTEAFF. The chain has TRBV6-5 and TRBJ1-1; 11 nucleotides match TRBD1. This CDR3 comprises 14 residues. V was pared by 8 bases and J by 5 bases, with 7 bases of the junction left unmatched. CDR1 is MNHEY and CDR2 is SVGAGI in the germline V gene.

The chain recombines TRBV6-5 with TRBJ1-1, with D hard to call. This CDR3 contains 13 residues. Germline V CDR1 and CDR2: MNHEY, SVGAGI. Trimming shortened V by 10 bases and J by 0 bases, and 12 bases separated the two germline ends. The CDR3 protein is CATRGRMNTEAFF. The CDR3 DNA follows: TGTGCCACTCGGGGAAGGATGAACACTGAAGCTTTCTTT.

The V and J genes are TRBV5-4 and TRBJ1-3, with a possible D match to TRBD1 (5 bases). The CDR3 runs 13 residues. The germline V gene encodes CDR1 SGHNT and CDR2 YYREEE (reference sequence). The germline V and J ends were trimmed by 3 bases and 4 bases, with 8 bases remaining between them. The CDR3 DNA sequence: TGTGCCAGCAGCTCCCGGGGGGGAAACACCATATATTTT. It encodes CASSSRGGNTIYF.

V gene TRBV2 combines with J gene TRBJ1-2, with D tentatively TRBD1 (5 bases). CDR3 length: 14 amino acids. Trimming left V 6 bases short and J 6 bases short, with 17 bases between. The germline CDR1 and CDR2 sequences are SNHLY and FYNNEI. The CDR3 sequence is CASRGGPIGHGYTF. The CDR3 DNA reads as TGTGCCAGCAGGGGGGGACCCATAGGGCATGGCTACACCTTC.

CDR3 amino acids: CASSPQGILGNTIYF. In DNA form, the CDR3 reads TGTGCCAGTAGCCCACAGGGTATCCTCGGAAACACCATATATTTT. The chain joins TRBV19 to TRBJ1-3, with a possible D match to TRBD1 (6 bases). CDR3 length: 15 residues. V was shortened by 6 bases and J by 4 bases, with 16 bases between the two germline ends. CDR1 LNHDA and CDR2 SQIVND come from the germline V gene (reference sequence).

The sample holds one count of this clone. Mismatch with germline at one junction end may stem from a read error. The J gene is TRBJ1-4, the V gene TRBV2; TRBD1 might be the D (6 bases). The CDR3 totals 16 residues. The germline CDR1 and CDR2 sequences are SNHLY and FYNNEI. The CDR3 here is CASSEDRPATNEKLFF. CDR3 nucleotides: TGTGCCAGCAGCGAAGACAGGCCTGCAACTAATGAAAAACTGTTTTTT.

The chain uses TRBV12-2 and TRBJ2-2; the tabulated D call, TRBD2, remains unverified against the DNA. TRBV12-2 is listed as a pseudogene. The CDR3 is made up of 15 amino acids. This CDR3 is CASSYGLAGEEELFF. As DNA, the CDR3 is TGTGCAAGCTCGTACGGACTAGCGGGGGAGGAGGAGCTGTTTTTT.

This clone was recorded a few times. The chain recombines TRBV5-1 with TRBJ1-3; the D is unclear. V lost 4 bases, J lost 6 bases, and 17 bases lay in between. Germline V CDR1 and CDR2: SGHRS, YFSETQ. CDR3 length: 15 amino acids. The CDR3 nucleotides read TGCGCCAGCAGCCAGACGGGGTCTCTGGAAAACACCATATATTTT. This sequence encodes CASSQTGSLENTIYF.

This clone was seen only a few times. V and J are TRBV3-1 (or the pseudogene TRBV3-2) and TRBJ1-2, with D uncertain. The CDR3 covers 17 residues. V was clipped by 4 bases and J by 4 bases, with 22 bases between them. Germline CDR1 reads LGHDT; CDR2 reads YNNKEL (reference sequence). CDR3 nucleotides: TGTGCCAGCAGCCCCCTAGTTGAGCGCGATTTTACCTATGGCTACACCTTC. This codes for CASSPLVERDFTYGYTF.

The chain combines TRBV24-1 with TRBJ2-2; D is uncertain. V lost 9 bases, J lost 0 bases, and 7 bases lay in between. Germline CDR1 is KGHDR and CDR2 is SFDVKD. The CDR3 is made up of 13 amino acids. The CDR3 is CATGGPNTGELFF. CDR3 coding DNA: TGTGCCACCGGCGGCCCGAACACCGGGGAGCTGTTTTTT.

The rearrangement links TRBV29-1 to TRBJ2-7; weak D call: TRBD1 (6 bases). The CDR3 loop spans 14 amino acids. V gave up 6 bases and J gave up 2 bases, with 17 bases separating them. CDR1 is SQVTM and CDR2 is ANQGSEA in the germline V gene. CDR3: CSVKLQGTPYEQYF. The DNA of the CDR3 is TGCAGCGTAAAACTACAGGGAACCCCCTACGAGCAGTACTTC.

This clone is a singleton in its sample. The chain uses TRBV27 and TRBJ1-4, with TRBD1 matching 11 bases. J lost 7 bases, V lost 4 bases, and 8 bases had no gene match. The CDR3 is 16 amino acids. Per the germline V gene, CDR1 is MNHEY and CDR2 is SMNVEV (reference sequence). CDR3 in amino acids: CASSSRTGGKVEKLFF. CDR3 coding DNA: TGTGCCAGCAGTTCTCGGACAGGGGGCAAGGTTGAAAAACTGTTTTTT.

V gene TRBV9 combines with J gene TRBJ2-1, with a tentative D call TRBD2 (6 bases). This CDR3 has 16 amino acids. The germline V gene has CDR1 SGDLS and CDR2 YYNGEE. The V end was cut by 0 bases, the J end by 4 bases, with 14 bases between. The CDR3 reads CASSVEGAGLYNEQFF. DNA of the CDR3: TGTGCCAGCAGCGTAGAGGGAGCGGGCCTATACAATGAGCAGTTCTTC. The full variable domain, rest sourced from reference TRBV9 and TRBJ2-1, is DSGVTQTPKHLITATGQRVTLRCSPRSGDLSVYWYQQSLDQGLQFLIQYYNGEERAKGNILERFSAQQFPDLHSELNLSSLELGDSALYFCASSVEGAGLYNEQFFGPGTRLTVL.

This clone was seen a single time. This chain uses TRBV7-9 with TRBJ1-3; perhaps TRBD1 as D (5 bases). V was trimmed by 1 base and J by 1 base, leaving 8 bases between them. CDR1 and CDR2 from the germline V gene are SEHNR and FQNEAQ (reference sequence). The CDR3 loop spans 15 amino acids. The CDR3 DNA sequence: TGTGCCAGCAGCTTAGTGAAGGGGTCTGGAAACACCATATATTTT. Translation gives CASSLVKGSGNTIYF.

CDR3 protein: CASSLRLDYTDTQYF. DNA of the CDR3: TGTGCCAGCAGCTTACGACTTGATTACACAGATACGCAGTATTTT. The rearrangement uses TRBV5-6 and TRBJ2-3, with D unclear. The length of the CDR3 is 15 residues. The V end was cut by 2 bases, the J end by 2 bases, with 12 bases between. Germline CDR1 and CDR2: SGHDT and YYEEEE.

V usage is TRBV4-1 and J usage is TRBJ2-1, with TRBD2 matching over 11 bases. The trim removed 2 bases at V and 0 bases at J, leaving 9 bases unmatched. Germline CDR1 reads MGHRA; CDR2 reads YSYEKL. There are 19 residues in the CDR3. CDR3 coding DNA: TGCGCCAGCAGCCAAATCCTAGCGGGGGGCGCGAGCTCCTACAATGAGCAGTTCTTC. As protein: CASSQILAGGASSYNEQFF.

The CDR3 protein is CASSLTQDNEQFF. CDR3 bases: TGTGCCAGCAGTCTTACACAGGACAATGAGCAGTTCTTC. The rearrangement joins TRBV12-3 or TRBV12-4 to TRBJ2-1; D may be TRBD1 (5 bases). The CDR3 has 13 amino acids. Trimming pared 5 bases from V and 5 bases from J, leaving 10 bases between.

The chain links TRBV25-1 to TRBJ2-1, with 7 bases matching TRBD2. Germline CDR1 and CDR2: MGHDK and SYGVNS. The length of the CDR3 is 15 residues. The trim removed 10 bases at V and 6 bases at J, leaving 15 bases unmatched. CDR3 residues: CATLPMLGGSNEQFF. CDR3 DNA: TGTGCCACCTTGCCGATGCTGGGGGGGTCCAATGAGCAGTTCTTC.

The V call is TRBV28, the J call TRBJ2-2; possibly TRBD2 for D (6 bases). The ends were cut back, 2 bases at V and 0 bases at J, with 19 bases in the middle. Germline CDR1 is MDHEN and CDR2 is SYDVKM. CDR3 size: 19 residues. The CDR3 DNA is TGTGCCAGCAGTTTACGTTTTATCTGGGGGGTCTCGAACACCGGGGAGCTGTTTTTT. Translated, it gives CASSLRFIWGVSNTGELFF.

J is TRBJ2-6 and V is TRBV5-1; a weak D match, TRBD2 (7 bases). The CDR3 covers 16 residues. CDR1 and CDR2 from the germline V gene are SGHRS and YFSETQ. V dropped 3 bases and J dropped 0 bases, with 10 bases sitting between them. CDR3 sequence (DNA): TGCGCCAGCAGCTGGGAGGGGGACTCTGGGGCCAACGTCCTGACTTTC. Its translation: CASSWEGDSGANVLTF. Full variable domain (rest looked up from reference TRBV5-1 and TRBJ2-6): KAGVTQTPRYLIKTRGQQVTLSCSPISGHRSVSWYQQTPGQGLQFLFEYFSETQRNKGNFPGRFSGRQFSNSRSEMNVSTLELGDSALYLCASSWEGDSGANVLTFGAGSRLTVL.

The V gene is TRBV6-5, the J gene TRBJ2-3; 8 positions match TRBD2. The CDR3 contains 14 residues. The ends lost 6 bases at V and 0 bases at J; junction bases unmatched: 2. In germline, CDR1 is MNHEY, CDR2 SVGAGI. The chain's CDR3 is CASRLAESTDTQYF. The DNA of the CDR3 is TGTGCCAGCAGACTAGCGGAAAGCACAGATACGCAGTATTTT.

The J gene is TRBJ1-1, the V gene TRBV12-5; maybe TRBD1 (6 bases). V lost 6 bases, J lost 4 bases, and 12 bases lay in between. The CDR3 covers 13 residues. CDR1 is LGHNT, CDR2 FRNRAP, per germline. The CDR3 nucleotides are TGTGCTAGTGGGTTTGGGGGCGGCACTGAAGCTTTCTTT. Its translation: CASGFGGGTEAFF.

The chain couples TRBV4-1 to TRBJ2-2; TRBD2 matches at 7 bases. V dropped 1 base and J dropped 0; count of bases not matched to a gene: 5. Germline values: CDR1 MGHRA, CDR2 YSYEKL. This CDR3 contains 17 residues. The CDR3 nucleotides read TGCGCCAGCAGCCAAGGGCGGGGGACTCCGAACACCGGGGAGCTGTTTTTT. It yields the protein CASSQGRGTPNTGELFF.

V gene TRBV15 combines with J gene TRBJ2-1; 8 positions agree with TRBD2. Looked up from germline, CDR1 is LNHNV and CDR2 is YYDKDF (reference sequence). The length of the CDR3 is 15 residues. The trim removed 0 bases at V and 9 bases at J, leaving 7 bases unmatched. CDR3 coding DNA: TGTGCCACCAGCAGAGAACCGGGACTAGGGGGTGAGCAGTTCTTC. Encoded protein: CATSREPGLGGEQFF.

This clone was detected a few times. The V gene is TRBV4-2, the J gene TRBJ2-7; D not resolved. This CDR3 spans 17 amino acids. V lost 0 bases to trimming and J lost 5 bases, with 20 bases between them. Germline-derived CDR1 and CDR2 are LGHNA and YNFKEQ. The CDR3 reads CASSQDLPRNRAHEQYF. The CDR3 DNA sequence: TGTGCCAGCAGCCAAGATCTCCCTCGAAATCGAGCGCACGAGCAGTACTTC.

The chain is built from TRBV2 and TRBJ2-1; 9 bases are shared with TRBD1. The CDR3 spans 11 residues. Germline V CDR1 and CDR2: SNHLY, FYNNEI. After removal of 3 bases from V and 14 bases from J, the junction contained 2 bases not matched to a gene. The CDR3 bases are TGTGCCAGCAGTGAGGGACAGGGAGAGTTCTTC. Protein: CASSEGQGEFF.

The J gene is TRBJ2-1, the V gene TRBV5-1; 8 bases agree with TRBD2. Germline V gives CDR1 SGHRS, CDR2 YFSETQ. With V trimmed by 4 bases and J by 7 bases, 10 bases remained unmatched. CDR3 length: 15 residues. The CDR3 protein is CASSDTAAGANEQFF. Here the CDR3 DNA reads TGCGCCAGCAGCGACACGGCAGCGGGGGCTAATGAGCAGTTCTTC.

This clone was seen once. V is TRBV9 and J is TRBJ1-2; 10 nucleotides line up with TRBD1. The J segment lost 6 bases and the V segment lost 4 bases, leaving 9 bases of the junction unmatched. Per germline, CDR1 SGDLS and CDR2 YYNGEE. The CDR3 runs 15 residues. In DNA, the CDR3 is TGTGCCAGCAGCCCCCCCATAGGACAGGGGGATGGCTACACCTTC. Protein: CASSPPIGQGDGYTF.

The DNA of the CDR3 is TGTGCCAGCTGTACAGGGTTTGATAATTCACCCCTCCACTTT. It yields the protein CASCTGFDNSPLHF. The chain combines TRBV13 with TRBJ1-6; TRBD1 might be the D (6 bases). The CDR3 loop spans 14 amino acids. V lost 8 bases and J 5 bases, leaving 13 bases between the germline ends. Germline V gene sequence: CDR1 PRHDT, CDR2 FYEKMQ (reference sequence).

V is TRBV11-2 and J is TRBJ2-5, with unresolved D. This CDR3 region has 15 residues. Germline V lookup: CDR1 SGHAT, CDR2 FQNNGV. Trimming removed 3 bases from V and 0 bases from J, with 11 bases in between. As DNA, the CDR3 is TGTGCCAGCAGCTTCGAGCCCTCGTACCAAGAGACCCAGTACTTC. Protein product: CASSFEPSYQETQYF.

J is TRBJ2-2 and V is TRBV9, with D unresolved. Trimming shortened V by 6 bases and J by 5 bases, and 11 bases separated the two germline ends. Germline V gives CDR1 SGDLS, CDR2 YYNGEE. The CDR3 length is 13 residues. The CDR3 here is CASKEQPTGELFF. The CDR3 nucleotides are TGTGCCAGCAAAGAACAGCCTACCGGGGAGCTGTTTTTT. The entire variable domain, with the rest obtained from reference TRBV9 and TRBJ2-2, is as follows: DSGVTQTPKHLITATGQRVTLRCSPRSGDLSVYWYQQSLDQGLQFLIQYYNGEERAKGNILERFSAQQFPDLHSELNLSSLELGDSALYFCASKEQPTGELFFGEGSRLTVL.

The rearrangement joins TRBV3-1 (or the pseudogene TRBV3-2) to TRBJ1-4; D call uncertain. The V and J ends lost 4 bases and 3 bases respectively, with 12 bases between them. This CDR3 region has 15 residues. Germline V lookup: CDR1 LGHDT, CDR2 YNNKEL (reference sequence). CDR3 loop: CASSPAGIPNEKLFF. CDR3 nucleotides: TGTGCCAGCAGCCCGGCGGGGATCCCTAATGAAAAACTGTTTTTT.